This entry describes one T cell receptor beta chain. Its antigen is undetermined. One end of the junction does not line up with germline, which may come from a read error. CDR3 length equals 15 residues. CDR1 is MNHNY and CDR2 is SVGAGI in the germline V gene (reference sequence). This entry belongs to a study of beta chain features in type 1 diabetes. Study summary: The patients were much like the healthy donors in age, gender and cell yields. Points from the study as a whole: Shortening that was moderate but significant affected the TCRB CDR3s of Type 1 diabetes patients in all four CD4+ subsets. Across patients, naive, central memory and Treg TCRB repertoires exhibited apparently greater similarity than was observed across healthy donors. TCRB rearrangement may or may not be influenced by HLA type; here this remained unresolved.

Reverse transcribing all isolated RNA meant expressed TCRB transcripts were sequenced. Sequencing used immunoSEQ multiplex PCR; TCRdb keeps in-frame clones, though not all of them. Found here are some 660,000 clones, around 15% of them singletons; the top ten hold 0.03% to 0.045%. This TCR came from a man younger than 35 with type 1 diabetes. The sample taken for sequencing was naive CD4+ T cells from blood. The chain carries TRBV6-6 and TRBJ2-7; 12 positions match TRBD1. DNA of the CDR3: TGTGCCAGCAGCGATCACCCGGGACAGGGGGCTATCAAGGACTTC. Translation gives CASSDHPGQGAIKDF.